The T cell receptor beta chain under discussion was sequenced for a study of regulatory T cells in long-lasting Graves disease. Study-wide findings and caveats: The study examined only peripheral blood, not thyroid tissue.

Both iRepertoire HTBI primers and Arm-PCR of CDR3 regions were used to build the TCR beta libraries. TCRdb recomputed calls from the multiplex PCR reads with MiXCR, one row per CDR3 protein. Seen here are approximately 560,000 distinct CDR3 sequences, roughly a sixth observed once, and the top ten hold more than 10%. This clonotype was seen only a few times. Its cognate antigen is unknown. Described time point: newly diagnosed GD, antithyroid drugs for less than 3 months. The authors made the TCR library using RNA they extracted from PBMCs. A volume of 8.5 to 10 milliliters of peripheral blood was collected in EDTA tubes. Germline CDR1 MGHDK, CDR2 SYGVNS. The J segment lost 3 bases and the V segment lost 4 bases, leaving 10 bases of the junction unmatched. The CDR3 is 17 amino acids. This same sample was also part of a study on T cells in Graves' hyperthyroidism and ophthalmopathy. Per that paper: Researchers defined stable Graves' hyperthyroidism as no ophthalmopathy progression within 18 months.

The TCR sequence derives from a man aged 18 to 30 with Graves disease. Material: peripheral blood mononuclear cells (PBMCs), obtained at new diagnosis, from a patient treated with antithyroid drugs. The rearrangement uses TRBV25-1 and TRBJ2-3; 10 bases align to TRBD2. The CDR3 nucleotides read TGTGCCAGCAGTGGTGGTAGCGGGAGGCCGAGGACAGATACGCAGTATTTT. It yields the protein CASSGGSGRPRTDTQYF.